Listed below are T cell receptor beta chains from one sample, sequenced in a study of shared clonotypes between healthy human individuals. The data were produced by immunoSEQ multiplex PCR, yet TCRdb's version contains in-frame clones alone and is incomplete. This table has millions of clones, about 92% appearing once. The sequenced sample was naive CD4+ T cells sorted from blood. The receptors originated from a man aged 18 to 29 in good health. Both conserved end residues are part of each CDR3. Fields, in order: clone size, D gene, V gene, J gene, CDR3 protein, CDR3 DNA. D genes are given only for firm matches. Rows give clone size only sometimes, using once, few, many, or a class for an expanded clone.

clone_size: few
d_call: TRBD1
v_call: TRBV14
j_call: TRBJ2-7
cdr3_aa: CASSQGTGFGYEQYF
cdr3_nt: TGTGCCAGCAGCCAAGGGACAGGATTTGGCTACGAGCAGTACTTC

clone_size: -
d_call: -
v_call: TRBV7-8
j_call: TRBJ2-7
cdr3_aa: CASSSSGRTQGQYF
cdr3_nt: TGTGCCAGCAGCTCATCGGGACGCACCCAGGGGCAGTACTTC

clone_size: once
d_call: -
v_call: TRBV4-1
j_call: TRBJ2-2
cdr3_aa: CASSRLWPQDRKETGELFF
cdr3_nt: TGCGCCAGCAGCCGCCTCTGGCCCCAAGACAGGAAAGAAACCGGGGAGCTGTTTTTT

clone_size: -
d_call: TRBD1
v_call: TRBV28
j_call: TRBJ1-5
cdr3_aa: CASRQGPNQPQHF
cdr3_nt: TGTGCCAGCCGACAGGGCCCTAATCAGCCCCAGCATTTT

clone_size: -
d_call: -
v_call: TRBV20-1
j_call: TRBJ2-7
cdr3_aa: CSAIILYEQYF
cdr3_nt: TGCAGTGCTATTATTCTATACGAGCAGTACTTC

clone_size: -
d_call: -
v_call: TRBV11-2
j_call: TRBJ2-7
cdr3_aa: CASSRLGAEQYF
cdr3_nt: TGTGCCAGCAGCCGCCTCGGTGCCGAGCAGTACTTC

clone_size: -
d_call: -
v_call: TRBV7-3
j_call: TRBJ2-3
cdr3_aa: CASSRGAPTDTQYF
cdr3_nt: TGTGCCAGCTCCCGCGGGGCCCCCACAGATACGCAGTATTTT

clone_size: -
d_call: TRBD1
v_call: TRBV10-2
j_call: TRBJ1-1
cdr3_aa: CASSETDRGTEAFF
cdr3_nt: TGCGCCAGCAGTGAGACGGACAGGGGGACTGAAGCTTTCTTT

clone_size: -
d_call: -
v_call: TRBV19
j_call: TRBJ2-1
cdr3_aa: CASSIAFLNEQFF
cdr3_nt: TGTGCCAGTAGTATCGCGTTCCTTAATGAGCAGTTCTTC

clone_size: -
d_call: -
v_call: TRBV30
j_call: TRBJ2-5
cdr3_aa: CAWSVGVMGWGTQYF
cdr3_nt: TGTGCCTGGAGTGTTGGCGTTATGGGATGGGGGACCCAGTACTTC

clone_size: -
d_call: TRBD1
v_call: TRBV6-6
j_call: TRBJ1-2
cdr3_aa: CASNQPWDSSSGYTF
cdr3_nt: TGTGCCAGCAACCAACCTTGGGACAGCTCAAGTGGCTACACCTTC

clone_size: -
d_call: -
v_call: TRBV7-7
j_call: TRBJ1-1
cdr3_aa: CATSGANTEAFF
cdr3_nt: TGTGCTACTTCAGGGGCGAACACTGAAGCTTTCTTT

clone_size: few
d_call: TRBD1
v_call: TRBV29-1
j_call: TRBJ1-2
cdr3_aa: CSVERTGYGYTF
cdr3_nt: TGCAGCGTTGAAAGGACAGGCTATGGCTACACCTTC

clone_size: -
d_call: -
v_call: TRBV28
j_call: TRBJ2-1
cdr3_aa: CASSLRRTEYYNEQFF
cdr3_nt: TGTGCCAGCAGTTTGAGAAGAACCGAGTACTACAATGAGCAGTTCTTC

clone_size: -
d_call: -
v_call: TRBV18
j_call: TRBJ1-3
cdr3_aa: CASSPSEGGFGNTIYF
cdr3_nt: TGTGCCAGCTCACCCTCCGAGGGTGGATTCGGAAACACCATATATTTT

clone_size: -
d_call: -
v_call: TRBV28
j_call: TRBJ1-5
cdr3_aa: CASSLLRGVGSNQPQHF
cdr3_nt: TGTGCCAGCAGTTTGTTAAGGGGCGTGGGAAGCAATCAGCCCCAGCATTTT

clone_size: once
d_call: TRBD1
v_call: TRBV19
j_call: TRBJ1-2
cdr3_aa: CASSSRQGRYGYTF
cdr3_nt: TGTGCCAGTAGTTCCAGACAGGGGAGGTATGGCTACACCTTC

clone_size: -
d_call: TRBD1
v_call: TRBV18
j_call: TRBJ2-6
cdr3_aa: CASSPGQGWGSGANVLTF
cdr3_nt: TGTGCCAGCTCCCCCGGACAGGGTTGGGGCTCTGGGGCCAACGTCCTGACTTTC

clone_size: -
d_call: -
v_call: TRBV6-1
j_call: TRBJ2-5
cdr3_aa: CASKVSSGETQYF
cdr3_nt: TGTGCCAGCAAGGTCAGTAGCGGAGAGACCCAGTACTTC

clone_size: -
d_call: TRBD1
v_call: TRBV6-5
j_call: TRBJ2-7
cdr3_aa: CASRTGSEQYF
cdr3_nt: TGTGCCAGCAGGACAGGGTCCGAGCAGTACTTC

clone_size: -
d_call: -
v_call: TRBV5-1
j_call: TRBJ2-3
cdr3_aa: CASSLGGRDTQYF
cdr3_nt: TGCGCCAGCAGCTTGGGAGGCCGCGATACGCAGTATTTT

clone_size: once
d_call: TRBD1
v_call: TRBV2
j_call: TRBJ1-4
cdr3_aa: CASSYRQGAVAVNEKLFF
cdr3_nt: TGTGCCAGCAGTTACCGACAGGGCGCCGTAGCGGTTAATGAAAAACTGTTTTTT

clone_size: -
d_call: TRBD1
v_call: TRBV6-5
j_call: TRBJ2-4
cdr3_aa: CASSPPGQTKNIQYF
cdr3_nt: TGTGCCAGCAGTCCCCCGGGACAGACAAAAAACATTCAGTACTTC

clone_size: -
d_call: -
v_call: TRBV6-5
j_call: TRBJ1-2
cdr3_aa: CASSQTIDSYGYTF
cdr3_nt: TGTGCCAGCAGCCAAACAATCGACAGCTATGGCTACACCTTC

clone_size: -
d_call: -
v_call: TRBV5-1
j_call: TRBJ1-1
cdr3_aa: CASSFSGQNTEAFF
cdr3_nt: TGCGCCAGCAGCTTCTCGGGACAGAACACTGAAGCTTTCTTT

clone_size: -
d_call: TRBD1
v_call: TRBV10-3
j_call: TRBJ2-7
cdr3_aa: CAISKTQASGQGEREQYF
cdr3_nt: TGTGCCATCAGCAAGACTCAAGCCTCGGGACAGGGGGAGCGCGAGCAGTACTTC

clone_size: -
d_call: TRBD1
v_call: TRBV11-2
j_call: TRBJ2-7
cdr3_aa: CASSRLRDRAYEQYF
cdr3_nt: TGTGCCAGCAGCCGACTCCGGGACAGGGCCTACGAGCAGTACTTC

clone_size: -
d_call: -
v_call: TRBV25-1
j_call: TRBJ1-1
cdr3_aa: CASSEPGTVNTEAFF
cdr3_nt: TGTGCCAGCAGTGAACCTGGGACGGTGAACACTGAAGCTTTCTTT

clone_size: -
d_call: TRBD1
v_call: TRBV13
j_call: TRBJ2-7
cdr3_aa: CASSLGGQGSHEQYF
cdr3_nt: TGTGCCAGCAGCTTAGGAGGACAGGGGTCCCACGAGCAGTACTTC

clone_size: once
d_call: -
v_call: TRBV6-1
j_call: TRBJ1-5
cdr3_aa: CASSDRTRYSNQPQHF
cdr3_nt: TGTGCCAGCAGTGATAGGACGCGGTATAGCAATCAGCCCCAGCATTTT

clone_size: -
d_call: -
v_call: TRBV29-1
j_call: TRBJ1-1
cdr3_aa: CSVVIGNTEAFF
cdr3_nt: TGCAGCGTTGTGATCGGGAACACTGAAGCTTTCTTT

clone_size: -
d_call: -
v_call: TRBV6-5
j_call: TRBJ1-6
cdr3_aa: CASSYGLSLYNSPLHF
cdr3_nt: TGTGCCAGCAGTTATGGGCTCTCACTCTATAATTCACCCCTCCACTTT

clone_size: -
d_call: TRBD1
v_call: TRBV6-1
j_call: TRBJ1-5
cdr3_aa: CASSANTRDRGSQPQHF
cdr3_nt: TGTGCCAGCAGTGCAAACACCCGGGACAGGGGGAGTCAGCCCCAGCATTTT

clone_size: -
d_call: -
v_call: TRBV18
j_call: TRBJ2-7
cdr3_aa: CASSPPRSSYEQYF
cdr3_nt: TGTGCCAGCTCACCACCCAGAAGCAGCTACGAGCAGTACTTC

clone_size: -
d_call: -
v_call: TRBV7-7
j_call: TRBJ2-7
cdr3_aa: CASLDEQYF
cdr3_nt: TGTGCTAGCTTGGACGAGCAGTACTTC